The 25 T cell receptor beta chains presented below share a single source sample, sequenced in a study of T cell repertoires in cytomegalovirus infection. TCRdb passed the reads through MiXCR, listing each CDR3 protein once. The sample lists approximately 350,000 distinct CDR3 sequences, about 35% occurring once. Their antigens remain unidentified. The starting material was cultured PBMCs, obtained from culture after CMV antigen stimulation. The source of these receptors is a human donor in good health (CMV status not recorded). Some clones in this sample may be carry-over from other donors' samples.

The DNA for the CDR3 is TGTGCCAGCAGTTTAAGACTAGCGGGTGCAACGGGTGAGCAGTTCTTC. It specifies CASSLRLAGATGEQFF. The chain couples TRBV12-3 or TRBV12-4 to TRBJ2-1; 10 nucleotides agree with TRBD2. Germline trimming cut 2 bases from V and 9 bases from J; bases unmatched to any gene: 10. The CDR3 sequence is 16 residues long.

The chain recombines TRBV7-2 with TRBJ1-1; D gene unclear. The germline V gene encodes CDR1 SGHTA and CDR2 FQGNSA. The CDR3 length is 13 residues. V dropped 6 bases and J dropped 1 base, with 9 bases sitting between them. CDR3 sequence: CASREGENTEAFF. CDR3 in DNA: TGTGCCAGCAGGGAGGGCGAGAACACTGAAGCTTTCTTT.

This clonotype turned up a few times. The V gene is TRBV6-5, the J gene TRBJ2-7, with D perhaps TRBD1 (5 bases). Germline assignment: CDR1 MNHEY and CDR2 SVGAGI. Trimming took off 8 bases at V and 2 bases at J, with 10 bases between the two ends. CDR3 length: 12 amino acids. CDR3 sequence: CASQGGPYEQYF. The CDR3 region has the DNA TGTGCCAGCCAGGGTGGGCCCTACGAGCAGTACTTC.

The chain recombines TRBV9 with TRBJ2-1; 7 bases align to TRBD2. The CDR3 spans 17 residues. The ends lost 0 bases at V and 7 bases at J; junction bases unmatched: 13. The germline gives CDR1 SGDLS, CDR2 YYNGEE. This chain's CDR3 is CASSVDPASGVKNEQFF. The CDR3, as DNA: TGTGCCAGCAGCGTAGACCCGGCTAGCGGCGTGAAGAATGAGCAGTTCTTC.

This clonotype was counted between two and nine times. This chain uses TRBV7-9 with TRBJ2-3, with TRBD2 matching 10 bases. Germline V gene sequence: CDR1 SEHNR, CDR2 FQNEAQ (reference sequence). J gave up 1 base and V 5 bases, and 6 bases lay outside the gene matches. The CDR3 loop spans 16 amino acids. For the CDR3, the DNA is TGTGCCAGCAGCGCCCCTCTAGCGGGAGGCACAGATACGCAGTATTTT. It translates to CASSAPLAGGTDTQYF.

This clonotype came up a few times. V gene TRBV2 combines with J gene TRBJ2-1; 8 bases line up with TRBD1. The CDR3 is 15 residues long. CDR1 and CDR2 from the germline V gene are SNHLY and FYNNEI. With V trimmed by 7 bases and J by 4 bases, 9 bases remained unmatched. CDR3 coding DNA: TGTGCCAGCAAGAATGACAGGGGAGTATACAATGAGCAGTTCTTC. Its protein is CASKNDRGVYNEQFF.

The V and J genes are TRBV19 and TRBJ2-1; D is tentatively TRBD1 or TRBD2 (6 bases each). Trimming removed 3 bases at V and 5 bases at J, with 17 bases between. Per the germline V gene, CDR1 is LNHDA and CDR2 is SQIVND (reference sequence). The CDR3 has 16 residues. The CDR3 nucleotides are TGTGCCAGTAGTATTTTTGGGCGGGACACCAACAATGAGCAGTTCTTC. Its translation: CASSIFGRDTNNEQFF.

The chain employs TRBV11-3 and TRBJ2-3; D remains ambiguous. The CDR3 totals 15 residues. Germline CDR1 reads SGHNT; CDR2 reads YENEEA. Trimming took 2 bases from V and 9 from J, leaving 18 bases between them. The CDR3 DNA follows: TGTGCCAGCAGCTTAAGTACGATCGTTTTGAAGACGCAGTATTTT. Translated, it gives CASSLSTIVLKTQYF.

The rearrangement uses TRBV5-1 and TRBJ1-5, with TRBD1 identical over 10 bases. Germline CDR1 is SGHRS and CDR2 is YFSETQ. The CDR3 spans 14 residues. The ends lost 7 bases at V and 3 bases at J; junction bases unmatched: 4. The CDR3 region has the DNA TGCGCCAGCGGACAGGGGGGTCCCAATCAGCCCCAGCATTTT. The encoded protein is CASGQGGPNQPQHF.

By share of the sample, this clonotype is medium-sized. The chain recombines TRBV6-6 with TRBJ2-1; no clear D. From germline, CDR1 is MNHNY and CDR2 SVGAGI (reference sequence). Trimming removed 0 bases at V and 6 bases at J, with 12 bases between. CDR3 length: 15 residues. CDR3 DNA: TGTGCCAGCAGTTACTCCCTAGAAGCAGTCAATGAGCAGTTCTTC. It translates to CASSYSLEAVNEQFF.

In DNA, the CDR3 is TGTGCCACCAGTGATTATCTAGCGGAGGAGCAGTTCTTC. It specifies CATSDYLAEEQFF. This chain uses TRBV24-1 with TRBJ2-1; the match to TRBD2 covers 7 bases. CDR1 KGHDR and CDR2 SFDVKD come from the germline V gene. V trimming: 2 bases; J trimming: 10 bases; junction bases outside the gene matches: 4. The CDR3 has 13 residues.

This clonotype was recorded a few times. V gene TRBV7-2 combines with J gene TRBJ2-7; D gene ambiguous. V was trimmed by 0 bases and J by 2 bases, leaving 11 bases between them. Germline loops: CDR1 SGHTA, CDR2 FQGNSA. This CDR3 contains 15 residues. CDR3 sequence (DNA): TGTGCCAGCAGCTTAGCAGATTCCTTCCCCTACGAGCAGTACTTC. It codes for CASSLADSFPYEQYF.

Concerning this clonotype: This could be a read error, since a much larger clone is one nucleotide away. This chain connects TRBV4-1 to TRBJ1-2; no reliable D call. The CDR3 totals 15 residues. Germline V gene sequence: CDR1 MGHRA, CDR2 YSYEKL. The CDR3 here is CTSSQESRRDYGYTF. As DNA, the CDR3 is TGCACCAGCAGCCAAGAATCAAGGAGGGACTATGGCTACACCTTC.

This clonotype was detected only a few times. The chain links TRBV7-2 to TRBJ2-7; the D gene is possibly TRBD2 (5 bases). The V end lost 5 bases, the J end lost 4 bases, and 12 bases lay between the germline ends. The CDR3 runs 13 residues. The germline V gene has CDR1 SGHTA and CDR2 FQGNSA. The CDR3 reads CASSPSLAYEQYF. The CDR3 DNA reads TGTGCCAGCAGCCCTTCGTTAGCGTACGAGCAGTACTTC.

The rearrangement uses TRBV10-3 and TRBJ2-1; D may be TRBD1 (6 bases). The ends were cut back, 4 bases at V and 0 bases at J, with 16 bases in the middle. Looked up from germline, CDR1 is ENHRY and CDR2 is SYGVKD. The CDR3 length is 17 residues. The chain's CDR3 is CAISAGGGHSSYNEQFF. CDR3 DNA: TGTGCCATCAGTGCCGGTGGGGGACATAGCTCCTACAATGAGCAGTTCTTC.

This clonotype was seen a handful of times. The rearrangement links TRBV7-2 to TRBJ2-3; 10 bases are shared with TRBD1. J lost 5 bases, V lost 5 bases, and 4 bases had no gene match. CDR1 is SGHTA, CDR2 FQGNSA, per germline. This CDR3 is built from 14 residues. The CDR3, as DNA: TGTGCCAGCAGCAAGGACAGGGGGAGAGATACGCAGTATTTT. Translating it yields CASSKDRGRDTQYF.

This chain uses TRBV4-3 with TRBJ2-6; 8 bases line up with TRBD2. Germline V gene lookup returns CDR1 LGHNA and CDR2 YSLEER. The CDR3 runs 19 residues. Trimming removed 0 bases from V and 2 bases from J; junction bases left unmatched: 9. CDR3 sequence: CASSQDLAGGIAGANVLTF. The CDR3 DNA reads as TGCGCCAGCAGCCAAGATCTTGCGGGAGGTATAGCTGGGGCCAACGTCCTGACTTTC.

This clonotype was found a few times. The chain is built from TRBV6-6 and TRBJ2-7; 7 nucleotides match TRBD1. The germline CDR1 and CDR2 sequences are MNHNY and SVGAGI (reference sequence). J lost 0 bases, V lost 2 bases, and 4 bases had no gene match. The CDR3 consists of 15 residues. Written as DNA, the CDR3 is TGTGCCAGCAGTTACCCCCGACAGGGCTCCTACGAGCAGTACGTC. It translates to CASSYPRQGSYEQYV.

The table lists this clonotype with a count of one. The chain has TRBV19 and TRBJ2-6, with 7 positions matching TRBD1. CDR3 length: 16 amino acids. V trimming: 3 bases; J trimming: 1 base; junction bases outside the gene matches: 3. In germline, CDR1 is LNHDA, CDR2 SQIVND (reference sequence). The CDR3 spells CASSINRGSGANVLTF. DNA of the CDR3: TGTGCCAGTAGTATTAACAGGGGTTCTGGGGCCAACGTCCTGACTTTC.

A remark on this clonotype: A read error may be the cause here, since a much bigger clone is one base away. The rearrangement uses TRBV4-3 and TRBJ1-2; a possible D gene is TRBD1 (5 bases). Germline-derived CDR1 and CDR2 are LGHNA and YSLEER. This CDR3 contains 13 residues. The CDR3 loop is CASSQARGGGFTF. CDR3 coding DNA: TGCGCCAGCAGCCAAGCACGTGGGGGAGGCTTCACCTTC.

This clonotype was picked up a small number of times. This chain joins TRBV12-3 or TRBV12-4 and TRBJ2-5, with 9 bases fitting TRBD2. The CDR3 contains 15 residues. V trimming: 2 bases; J trimming: 2 bases; junction bases outside the gene matches: 3. CDR3 loop: CASSLTSGLQETQYF. The CDR3 DNA follows: TGTGCCAGCAGTTTAACTAGCGGGTTACAAGAGACCCAGTACTTC.

The chain is built from TRBV24-1 and TRBJ2-5, with 14 nucleotides matching TRBD2. With 4 bases clipped from V and 5 bases from J, the junction kept 11 bases outside the gene matches. CDR1 KGHDR and CDR2 SFDVKD come from the germline V gene. The CDR3 spans 18 residues. This CDR3 reads CATSDSGTSGRRGETQYF. CDR3 nucleotides: TGTGCCACCAGTGACTCCGGGACTAGCGGGAGAAGAGGCGAGACCCAGTACTTC.

There are a few counts of this clonotype. V gene TRBV25-1 combines with J gene TRBJ1-1, with D unresolved. The V end was cut by 6 bases, the J end by 1 base, with 12 bases between. In germline, CDR1 is MGHDK, CDR2 SYGVNS. CDR3 length: 14 amino acids. The CDR3 here is CASSIVGRNTEAFF. The CDR3 DNA is TGTGCCAGCAGCATCGTGGGGAGGAACACTGAAGCTTTCTTT.

This clonotype appeared many times. The chain combines TRBV7-8 with TRBJ1-5; TRBD1 aligns across 8 bases. Germline V lookup: CDR1 SGHVS, CDR2 FQNEAQ. The CDR3 totals 15 residues. The V and J ends lost 4 bases and 7 bases, in that order; junction bases with no gene match: 9. The CDR3 spells CASSSSDRDRQPQHF. The CDR3, as DNA: TGTGCCAGCAGCTCCTCCGACAGGGACAGGCAGCCCCAGCATTTT.

V usage is TRBV12-3 or TRBV12-4 and J usage is TRBJ1-1, with a possible D match to TRBD1 (6 bases). This CDR3 has 14 amino acids. The V gene lost 7 bases and the J gene lost 3 bases, with 15 bases spanning the gap. CDR3 bases: TGTGCCAGCACCTGGGGGGCCGGGTACACTGAAGCTTTCTTT. It encodes CASTWGAGYTEAFF.